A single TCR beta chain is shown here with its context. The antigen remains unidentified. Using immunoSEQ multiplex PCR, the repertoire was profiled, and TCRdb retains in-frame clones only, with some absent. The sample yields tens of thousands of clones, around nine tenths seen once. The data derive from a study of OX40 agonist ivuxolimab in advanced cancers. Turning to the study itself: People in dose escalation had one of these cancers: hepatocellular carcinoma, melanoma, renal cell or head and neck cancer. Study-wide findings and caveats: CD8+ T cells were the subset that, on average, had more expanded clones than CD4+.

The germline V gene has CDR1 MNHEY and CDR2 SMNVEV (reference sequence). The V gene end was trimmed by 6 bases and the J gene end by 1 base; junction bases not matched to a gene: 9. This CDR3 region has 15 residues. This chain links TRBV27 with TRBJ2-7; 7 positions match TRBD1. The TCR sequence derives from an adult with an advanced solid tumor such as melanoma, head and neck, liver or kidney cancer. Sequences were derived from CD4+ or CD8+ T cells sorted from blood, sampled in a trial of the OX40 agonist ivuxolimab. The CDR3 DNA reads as TGTGCCAGCAGATCGACAGGGAGAACGTCCTACGAGCAGTACTTC. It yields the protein CASRSTGRTSYEQYF.